Shown below are 25 T cell receptor beta chains from a single sample sequenced in a study of T cell clonality in common variable immunodeficiency. The study, taken as a whole, reports: Reportedly, TCR beta sequences from common variable immunodeficiency showed fewer deletions and N-nucleotide insertions.

Their cognate antigens are unknown. Sequencing used immunoSEQ multiplex PCR; TCRdb keeps in-frame clones, though not all of them. This repertoire includes about 15,000 clones. The material sequenced was peripheral blood mononuclear cells. These receptors all stem from a human donor with common variable immunodeficiency.

A remark on this clone: The CDR3 end falls 3 residues outside the read, so it is completed with the germline J gene. The chain is built from TRBV20-1 and TRBJ1-1, with D unresolved. This CDR3 comprises 14 residues. Trimming took 0 bases from V and 4 from J, leaving 12 bases between them. The germline CDR1 and CDR2 sequences are DFQATT and SNEGSKA (reference sequence). The sequenced CDR3 bases are TGCAGTGCTAGAGATACTAGGGCTGGCACTGAA. Its translation: CSARDTRAGTE. The whole CDR3 protein reads CSARDTRAGTEAFF.

Concerning this clone: Coverage ceases 3 residues before the CDR3 finishes, and the germline J gene fills in the end. The chain links TRBV6-1 to TRBJ1-2; the D gene is possibly TRBD1 (6 bases). CDR1 MNHNS and CDR2 SASEGT come from the germline V gene. The CDR3 totals 12 residues. The CDR3 DNA, read in part, is TGTGCCAGCAGTGGTGACAGGTCCCGC. Amino acid sequence: CASSGDRSR. The full-length CDR3 reads as CASSGDRSRYTF.

By frequency, this clone registers medium-sized. The missing CDR3 end, 3 residues past where the read stops, is filled in from the germline J gene. The gene calls are TRBV30 and TRBJ2-4, with D possibly being TRBD2 (6 bases). Germline V gene lookup returns CDR1 GTSNPN and CDR2 SVGIG (reference sequence). The CDR3 consists of 12 residues. V shed 0 bases and J shed 7 bases, with 7 bases lying between them. The CDR3: CAWSVGGNIQYF. The CDR3 bases that were read are TGTGCCTGGAGTGTTGGGGGGAACATT. The entire variable domain, with the rest obtained from reference TRBV30 and TRBJ2-4, is as follows: SQTIHQWPATLVQPVGSPLSLECTVEGTSNPNLYWYRQAAGRGLQLLFYSVGIGQISSEVPQNLSASRPQDRQFILSSKKLLLSDSGFYLCAWSVGGNIQYFGAGTRLSVL.

In terms of frequency, this clone is medium-sized. The read stops 3 residues short of the end of the CDR3; the missing end is completed from the germline J gene. The rearrangement joins TRBV19 to TRBJ2-3, with D perhaps matching TRBD1 (6 bases). The V and J ends lost 6 bases and 3 bases respectively, with 19 bases between them. CDR1 is LNHDA, CDR2 SQIVND, per germline (reference sequence). The CDR3 has 16 amino acids. The CDR3 protein is CASRQGSPQRTDTQYF. CDR3 bases read: TGTGCCAGTAGACAGGGATCACCGCAAAGAACAGATACG.

Worth noting for this clone: The read halts 3 residues ahead of the CDR3 end, with the missing end drawn from the germline J gene. The chain links TRBV7-8 to TRBJ2-7, with a tentative D call TRBD2 (7 bases). This CDR3 contains 14 residues. Germline V lookup: CDR1 SGHVS, CDR2 FQNEAQ. Trimming cost V 3 bases and J 3 bases, with 12 bases left between them. The DNA read from the CDR3 is TGTGCCAGCAGCTTGAGGGGGGGGTTCTACGAG. Translation: CASSLRGGFYE. The whole CDR3 region reads CASSLRGGFYEQYF.

Turning to this clone: Read data end 3 residues before the CDR3 end; the end is taken from the germline J gene. V is TRBV6-2 or TRBV6-3 and J is TRBJ2-5, with 8 bases matching TRBD2. This CDR3 contains 15 residues. Trimming cost V 5 bases and J 5 bases; bases outside gene matches: 10. Germline V gene data show CDR1 as MNHEY and CDR2 as SVGEGT. The CDR3 is CASSDSGGLGETQYF. CDR3 DNA (partial): TGTGCCAGCAGTGACAGCGGGGGACTTGGGGAGACC.

A note on this clone: The read ends 3 residues shy of where the CDR3 ends; the end is completed using the germline J gene. The rearrangement links TRBV30 to TRBJ1-5, with D uncertain. This CDR3 is 14 amino acids long. The V end was cut by 2 bases, the J end by 9 bases, with 17 bases between. The germline V gene has CDR1 GTSNPN and CDR2 SVGIG (reference sequence). This chain's CDR3 is CAWSPPYGNGPQHF. CDR3 bases read: TGTGCCTGGAGTCCCCCGTACGGTAATGGGCCC.

Regarding this clone: The read finishes 3 residues shy of the CDR3 end, and the germline J gene is used to complete it. The rearrangement links TRBV20-1 to TRBJ2-5, with 9 bases identical to TRBD2. This CDR3 region has 13 residues. V was clipped by 5 bases and J by 4 bases; unmatched bases: 5. Germline V gene sequence: CDR1 DFQATT, CDR2 SNEGSKA (reference sequence). The CDR3 is CSASYSGGETQYF. The covered CDR3 bases are TGCAGTGCTTCCTATAGCGGGGGAGAGACC.

Turning to this clone: The CDR3 end is not reached by the read, which stops 3 residues before it; the germline J gene fills it in. This rearrangement joins TRBV11-3 to TRBJ2-7; D is undetermined. In germline, CDR1 is SGHNT, CDR2 YENEEA. This CDR3 is 14 amino acids long. Trimming took off 1 base at V and 0 bases at J, with 7 bases between the two ends. CDR3 DNA (partial): TGTGCCAGCAGCTTAGGGCCGAGCTCCTACGAG. It specifies CASSLGPSSYE. Given in full, the CDR3 is CASSLGPSSYEQYF.

Note on this clone: The missing CDR3 end, 3 residues past where the read stops, is filled in from the germline J gene. The chain joins TRBV5-1 to TRBJ2-3, with D possibly matching TRBD2 (5 bases). This CDR3 has 15 residues. V dropped 0 bases and J dropped 5 bases, with 13 bases sitting between them. Germline lookup yields CDR1 SGHRS and CDR2 YFSETQ. The DNA read from the CDR3 is TGCGCCAGCAGCTTGGGGCCTAGCTCAGGAGATACG. This gives the protein CASSLGPSSGDT. The whole CDR3 is CASSLGPSSGDTQYF. Drawing the rest from reference TRBV5-1 and TRBJ2-3, the complete variable domain is KAGVTQTPRYLIKTRGQQVTLSCSPISGHRSVSWYQQTPGQGLQFLFEYFSETQRNKGNFPGRFSGRQFSNSRSEMNVSTLELGDSALYLCASSLGPSSGDTQYFGPGTRLTVL.

About this clone itself: The read ends 3 residues before the CDR3 terminus; that terminus is restored from the germline J gene. The V and J genes are TRBV2 and TRBJ1-6; D gene uncertain. Germline V gene lookup returns CDR1 SNHLY and CDR2 FYNNEI. The CDR3 contains 15 residues. With 0 bases removed from V and 9 bases from J, the gap between germline ends came to 12 bases. CDR3 sequence reads: CASSEALQAGSPLHF. The CDR3 bases that were read are TGTGCCAGCAGTGAAGCGCTTCAGGCCGGTTCACCC.

In regard to this clone: The read comes to an end 3 residues before the CDR3 does, leaving the germline J gene to fill in the end. The genes are TRBV7-2 and TRBJ2-7; D gene ambiguous. CDR1 and CDR2 (germline): SGHTA, FQGNSA. Trimming shortened V by 1 base and J by 3 bases, and 10 bases separated the two germline ends. The CDR3 is 14 residues long. The CDR3 DNA, read in part, is TGTGCCAGCAGCTTAGGCAACAGCTACTACGAG. Translating gives CASSLGNSYYE. The CDR3 in full is CASSLGNSYYEQYF.

With respect to this clone: The read ends 3 residues early relative to the CDR3; the germline J gene fills the gap. The gene calls are TRBV19 and TRBJ2-7; TRBD1 is a possible D gene (6 bases). Germline V gene sequence: CDR1 LNHDA, CDR2 SQIVND (reference sequence). V lost 5 bases and J 3 bases, leaving 11 bases between the germline ends. This CDR3 contains 13 residues. CDR3 DNA, as far as it was read: TGTGCCAGTAGTTGGGGGCCTAGCTACGAG. Encoded protein: CASSWGPSYE. From start to end, the CDR3 is CASSWGPSYEQYF.

As concerns this clone: Sequencing ends 3 residues short of the CDR3 end; the germline J gene provides the rest. The V and J genes are TRBV29-1 and TRBJ2-3, with D tentatively TRBD1 (5 bases). This CDR3 contains 13 residues. V was pared by 1 base and J by 0 bases, with 5 bases between. The germline CDR1 and CDR2 sequences are SQVTM and ANQGSEA. CDR3 loop: CSVEGGSTDTQYF. CDR3 DNA, as far as it was read: TGCAGCGTTGAAGGGGGCAGCACAGATACG.

Of note for this clone: The CDR3 end lies 3 residues beyond the end of the read and is filled in from the germline J gene. The chain joins TRBV30 to TRBJ1-3; the match to TRBD1 covers 10 bases. The V segment lost 0 bases and the J segment 0 bases; nucleotides outside the gene matches: 8. This CDR3 is built from 18 residues. Germline CDR1 and CDR2: GTSNPN and SVGIG (reference sequence). The CDR3 bases that were read are TGTGCCTGGAGTGTCGGACAGGGGGTGCTTCGCTCTGGAAACACC. Residues: CAWSVGQGVLRSGNT. The full CDR3 is CAWSVGQGVLRSGNTIYF.

Points on this clone: The CDR3 goes on 3 residues after the read ends, and that part is filled in from the germline J gene. This chain uses TRBV30 with TRBJ1-2, with TRBD1 as a possible D gene (5 bases). The V end lost 3 bases, the J end lost 4 bases, and 12 bases lay between the germline ends. The CDR3 spans 13 residues. Per the germline V gene, CDR1 is GTSNPN and CDR2 is SVGIG (reference sequence). Partial CDR3 DNA: TGTGCCTGGAGAACCCCAGGGCCCTATGGC. It encodes CAWRTPGPYG. The whole CDR3 protein reads CAWRTPGPYGYTF.

About this clone: The CDR3 extends 3 residues past the end of the read, so its final part is completed from the germline J gene. The V and J genes are TRBV7-9 and TRBJ1-5; tentative D call: TRBD1 (6 bases). Deletions cut 3 bases from V and 3 bases from J, with 12 bases between. There are 15 residues in the CDR3. Germline CDR1 and CDR2: SEHNR and FQNEAQ (reference sequence). Incomplete CDR3 DNA: TGTGCCAGCAGCTTTTGGGCAGGGGCCAATCAGCCC. Encoded protein: CASSFWAGANQP. The full CDR3 protein is CASSFWAGANQPQHF.

In regard to this clone: The read ends 3 residues early relative to the CDR3; the germline J gene fills the gap. This chain links TRBV7-8 with TRBJ2-1; possible D gene TRBD2, 5 bases. Germline V lookup: CDR1 SGHVS, CDR2 FQNEAQ. This CDR3 comprises 18 residues. V was shortened by 4 bases and J by 6 bases, with 25 bases between the two germline ends. CDR3 bases read: TGTGCCAGCAGCTCCCCCGCCCGGGCTTCTAGCCTGGGCAATGAG. Translated, it gives CASSSPARASSLGNE. The complete CDR3 reads CASSSPARASSLGNEQFF. Variable domain in full (rest from reference TRBV7-8 and TRBJ2-1): GAGVSQSPRYKVAKRGQDVALRCDPISGHVSLFWYQQALGQGPEFLTYFQNEAQLDKSGLPSDRFFAERPEGSVSTLKIQRTQQEDSAVYLCASSSPARASSLGNEQFFGPGTRLTVL.

This clone is labeled medium-sized based on frequency. The observed sequence ends 3 residues before the CDR3 terminus, with the missing tail filled in from the germline J gene. The J gene is TRBJ1-1, the V gene TRBV6-2 or TRBV6-3, with TRBD1 matching 7 bases. The germline gives CDR1 MNHEY, CDR2 SVGEGT. This CDR3 spans 14 amino acids. Trimming removed 1 base from V and 4 bases from J; junction bases left unmatched: 3. Partial CDR3 DNA: TGTGCCAGCAGTTACTTTGCAGGGGGCACTGAA. Protein sequence: CASSYFAGGTE. The complete CDR3 reads CASSYFAGGTEAFF.

As to this clone: The sequenced fragment ends 3 residues before the CDR3 boundary, so the rest is inferred from the germline J gene. The rearrangement uses TRBV20-1 and TRBJ2-5, with 7 bases matching TRBD1. The CDR3 runs 12 residues. Trimming removed 6 bases from V and 5 bases from J; junction bases left unmatched: 6. In germline, CDR1 is DFQATT, CDR2 SNEGSKA (reference sequence). The covered CDR3 bases are TGCAGTGCCAGGACAGGACGGGAGACC. It is translated as CSARTGRET. The whole CDR3 protein is CSARTGRETQYF.

Comments on this clone: With the read ending 3 residues before the CDR3 end, the germline J gene is used to fill in that end. The rearrangement joins TRBV5-4 to TRBJ2-2, with unresolved D. CDR1 SGHNT and CDR2 YYREEE come from the germline V gene (reference sequence). The V end was cut by 0 bases, the J end by 8 bases, with 14 bases between. This CDR3 has 15 amino acids. CDR3 residues: CASSLDPRSWGELFF. CDR3 DNA (partial): TGTGCCAGCAGCTTGGATCCTAGGTCGTGGGGGGAG. Complete variable domain (other parts from reference TRBV5-4 and TRBJ2-2): ETGVTQSPTHLIKTRGQQVTLRCSSQSGHNTVSWYQQALGQGPQFIFQYYREEENGRGNFPPRFSGLQFPNYSSELNVNALELDDSALYLCASSLDPRSWGELFFGEGSRLTVL.

About this clone itself: Sequencing ends 3 residues short of the CDR3 end; the germline J gene provides the rest. This chain links TRBV19 with TRBJ2-5; possibly TRBD2 for D (6 bases). The germline V and J ends were trimmed by 3 bases and 4 bases, with 18 bases remaining between them. The CDR3 extends over 16 amino acids. Germline V gene sequence: CDR1 LNHDA, CDR2 SQIVND (reference sequence). CDR3 loop: CASSMGPGVLGETQYF. Partial CDR3 DNA: TGTGCCAGTAGTATGGGTCCGGGGGTATTGGGAGAGACC.

Considering frequency, this clone is medium-sized. Read data end 3 residues before the CDR3 end; the end is taken from the germline J gene. The gene calls are TRBV20-1 and TRBJ1-5; TRBD1 matches at 8 bases. Trimming cost V 3 bases and J 5 bases; bases outside gene matches: 9. CDR1 and CDR2 from the germline V gene are DFQATT and SNEGSKA (reference sequence). This CDR3 contains 15 residues. The sequenced part of the CDR3 DNA is TGCAGTGCTAGGGAGAGCGCAGGGGGCTATCAGCCC. Its translation: CSARESAGGYQP. The complete CDR3 reads CSARESAGGYQPQHF.

Comment on this clone: The observed sequence ends 3 residues before the CDR3 terminus, with the missing tail filled in from the germline J gene. The chain has TRBV18 and TRBJ2-7; 9 bases align to TRBD2. Germline CDR1 KGHSH, CDR2 LQKENI. V shed 0 bases, J shed 3 bases, and the junction held 3 bases outside the gene matches. CDR3 length: 15 amino acids. The CDR3 bases that were read are TGTGCCAGCTCACCACCAGCTAGCGGGGACTACGAG. As protein: CASSPPASGDYE. The full-length CDR3 reads as CASSPPASGDYEQYF.

Concerning this clone itself: Sequencing ends 3 residues short of the CDR3 end; the germline J gene provides the rest. The chain has TRBV29-1 and TRBJ2-1; 8 positions match TRBD2. V shed 4 bases, J shed 7 bases, and the junction held 15 bases outside the gene matches. Per germline, CDR1 SQVTM and CDR2 ANQGSEA. This CDR3 comprises 16 residues. The CDR3 DNA, read in part, is TGCAGCGTTGTCCTTAGCGGGGAGGCCCCAAGGAATGAG. This sequence encodes CSVVLSGEAPRNE. The full CDR3 protein is CSVVLSGEAPRNEQFF.